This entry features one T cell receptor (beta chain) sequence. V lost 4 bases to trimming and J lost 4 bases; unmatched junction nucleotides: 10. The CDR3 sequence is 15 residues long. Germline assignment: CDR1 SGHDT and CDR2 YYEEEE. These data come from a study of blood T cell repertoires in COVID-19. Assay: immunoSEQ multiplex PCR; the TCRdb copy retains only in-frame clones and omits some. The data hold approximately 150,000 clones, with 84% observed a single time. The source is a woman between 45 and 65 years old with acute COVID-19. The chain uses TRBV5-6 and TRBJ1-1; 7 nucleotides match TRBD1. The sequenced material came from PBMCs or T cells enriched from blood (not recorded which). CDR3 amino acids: CASSPDDRDGTEAFF. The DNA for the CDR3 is TGTGCCAGCAGCCCGGATGACAGGGACGGCACTGAAGCTTTCTTT.